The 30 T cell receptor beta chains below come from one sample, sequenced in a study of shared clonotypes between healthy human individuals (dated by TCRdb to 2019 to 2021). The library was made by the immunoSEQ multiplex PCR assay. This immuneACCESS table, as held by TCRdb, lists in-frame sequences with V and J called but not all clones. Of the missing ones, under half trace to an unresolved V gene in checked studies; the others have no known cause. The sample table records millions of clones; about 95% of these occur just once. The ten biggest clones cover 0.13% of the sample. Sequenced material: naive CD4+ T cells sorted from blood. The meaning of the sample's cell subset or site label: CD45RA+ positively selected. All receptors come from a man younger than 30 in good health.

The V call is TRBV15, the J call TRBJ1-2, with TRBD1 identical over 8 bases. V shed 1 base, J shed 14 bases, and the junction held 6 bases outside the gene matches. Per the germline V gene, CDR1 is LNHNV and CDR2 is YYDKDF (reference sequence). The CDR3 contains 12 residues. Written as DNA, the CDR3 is TGTGCCACCAGCAGAGCAGGGGGCGGTGTTACCTTC. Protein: CATSRAGGGVTF.

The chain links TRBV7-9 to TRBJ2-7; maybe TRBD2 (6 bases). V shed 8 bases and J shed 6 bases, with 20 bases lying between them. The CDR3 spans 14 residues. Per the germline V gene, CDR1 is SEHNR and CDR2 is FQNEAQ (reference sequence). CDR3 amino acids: CASGVAESQGEQYF. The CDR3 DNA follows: TGTGCCAGCGGGGTAGCGGAGAGCCAGGGCGAGCAGTACTTC. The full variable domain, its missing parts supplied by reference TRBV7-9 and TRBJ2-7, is DTGVSQNPRHKITKRGQNVTFRCDPISEHNRLYWYRQTLGQGPEFLTYFQNEAQLEKSRLLSDRFSAERPKGSFSTLEIQRTEQGDSAMYLCASGVAESQGEQYFGPGTRLTVT.

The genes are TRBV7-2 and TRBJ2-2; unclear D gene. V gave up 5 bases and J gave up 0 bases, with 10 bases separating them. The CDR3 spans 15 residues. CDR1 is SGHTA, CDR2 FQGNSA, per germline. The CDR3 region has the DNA TGTGCCAGCAGCGAGAGCGCCGCGAACACCGGGGAGCTGTTTTTT. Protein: CASSESAANTGELFF.

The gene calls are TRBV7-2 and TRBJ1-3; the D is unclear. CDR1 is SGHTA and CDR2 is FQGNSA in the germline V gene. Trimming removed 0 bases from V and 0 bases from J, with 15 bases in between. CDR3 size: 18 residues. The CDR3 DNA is TGTGCCAGCAGCTTAGCCGTGTTTCTGTCTAGCTCTGGAAACACCATATATTTT. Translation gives CASSLAVFLSSSGNTIYF. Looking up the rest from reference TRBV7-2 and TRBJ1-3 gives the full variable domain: GAGVSQSPSNKVTEKGKDVELRCDPISGHTALYWYRQSLGQGLEFLIYFQGNSAPDKSGLPSDRFSAERTGGSVSTLTIQRTQQEDSAVYLCASSLAVFLSSSGNTIYFGEGSWLTVV.

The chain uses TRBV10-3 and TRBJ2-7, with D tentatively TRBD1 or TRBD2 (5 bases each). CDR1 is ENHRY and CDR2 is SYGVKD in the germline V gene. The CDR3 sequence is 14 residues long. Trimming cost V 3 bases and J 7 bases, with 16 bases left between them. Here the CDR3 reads CAISDRGPTSEQYF. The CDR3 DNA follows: TGTGCCATCAGTGACCGGGGACCAACGAGTGAGCAGTACTTC.

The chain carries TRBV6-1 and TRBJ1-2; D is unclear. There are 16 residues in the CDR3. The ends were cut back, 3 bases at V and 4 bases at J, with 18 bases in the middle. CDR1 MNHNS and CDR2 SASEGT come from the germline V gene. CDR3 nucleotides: TGTGCCAGCAGTGACTGGGGAGGGAGAGGGAGCTATGGCTACACCTTC. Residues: CASSDWGGRGSYGYTF.

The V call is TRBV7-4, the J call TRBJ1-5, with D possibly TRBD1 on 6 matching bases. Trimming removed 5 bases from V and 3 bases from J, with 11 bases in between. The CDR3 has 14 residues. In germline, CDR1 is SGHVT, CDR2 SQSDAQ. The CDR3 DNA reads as TGTGCCAGCAGCGAAGACAGGTTCAATCAGCCCCAGCATTTT. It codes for CASSEDRFNQPQHF.

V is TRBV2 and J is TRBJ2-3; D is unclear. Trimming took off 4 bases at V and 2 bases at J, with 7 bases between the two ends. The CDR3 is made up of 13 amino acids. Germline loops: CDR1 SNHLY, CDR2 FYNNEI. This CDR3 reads CASSAFNTDTQYF. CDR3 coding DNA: TGTGCCAGCAGTGCTTTCAACACAGATACGCAGTATTTT.

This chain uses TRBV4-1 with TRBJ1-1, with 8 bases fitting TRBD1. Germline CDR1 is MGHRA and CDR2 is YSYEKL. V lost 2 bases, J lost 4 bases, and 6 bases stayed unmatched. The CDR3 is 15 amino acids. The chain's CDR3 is CASSQPGGLTTEAFF. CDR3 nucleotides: TGCGCCAGCAGCCAACCAGGGGGCCTAACCACTGAAGCTTTCTTT.

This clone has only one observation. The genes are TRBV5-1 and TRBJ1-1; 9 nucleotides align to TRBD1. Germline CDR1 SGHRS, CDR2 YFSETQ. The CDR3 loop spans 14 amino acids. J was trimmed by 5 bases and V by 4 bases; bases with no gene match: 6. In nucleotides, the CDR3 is TGCGCCAGCAGCAGAGCGGACAGGGGAACTGAAGCTTTCTTT. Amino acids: CASSRADRGTEAFF.

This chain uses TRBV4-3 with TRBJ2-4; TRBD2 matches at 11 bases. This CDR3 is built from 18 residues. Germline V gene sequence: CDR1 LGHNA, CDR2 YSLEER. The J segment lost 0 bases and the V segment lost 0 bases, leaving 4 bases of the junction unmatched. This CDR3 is CASSQETGTSGAKNIQYF. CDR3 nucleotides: TGCGCCAGCAGCCAAGAAACGGGGACTAGCGGAGCCAAAAACATTCAGTACTTC.

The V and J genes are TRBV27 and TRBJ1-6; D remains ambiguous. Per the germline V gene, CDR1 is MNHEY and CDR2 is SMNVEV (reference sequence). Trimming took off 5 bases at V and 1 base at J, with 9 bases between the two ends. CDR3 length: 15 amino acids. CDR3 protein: CASSPFESYNSPLHF. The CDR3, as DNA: TGTGCCAGCAGTCCCTTCGAGTCCTATAATTCACCCCTCCACTTT.

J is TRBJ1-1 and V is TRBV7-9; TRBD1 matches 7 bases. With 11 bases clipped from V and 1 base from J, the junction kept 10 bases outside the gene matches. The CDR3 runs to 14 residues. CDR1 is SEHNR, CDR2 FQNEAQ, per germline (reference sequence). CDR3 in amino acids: CAATQGTENTEAFF. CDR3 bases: TGTGCCGCCACCCAAGGGACAGAGAACACTGAAGCTTTCTTT.

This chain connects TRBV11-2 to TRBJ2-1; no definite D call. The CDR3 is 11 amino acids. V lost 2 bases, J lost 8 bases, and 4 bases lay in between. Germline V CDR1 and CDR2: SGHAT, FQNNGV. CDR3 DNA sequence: TGTGCCAGCAGCTTAAGGCATGAGCAGTTCTTC. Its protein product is CASSLRHEQFF.

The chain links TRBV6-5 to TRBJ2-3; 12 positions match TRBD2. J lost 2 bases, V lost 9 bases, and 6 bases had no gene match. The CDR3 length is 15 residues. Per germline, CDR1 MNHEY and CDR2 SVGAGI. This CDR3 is CASSRTSGNTDTQYF. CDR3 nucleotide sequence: TGTGCCAGTTCCAGGACTAGCGGGAACACAGATACGCAGTATTTT.

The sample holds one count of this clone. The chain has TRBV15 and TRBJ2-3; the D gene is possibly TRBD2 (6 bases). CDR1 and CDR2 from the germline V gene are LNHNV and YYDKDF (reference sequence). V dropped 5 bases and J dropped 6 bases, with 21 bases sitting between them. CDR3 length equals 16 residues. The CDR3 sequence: CATSVPALGGRDTQYF. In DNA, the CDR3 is TGTGCCACCAGCGTTCCCGCCCTCGGGGGAAGGGATACGCAGTATTTT.

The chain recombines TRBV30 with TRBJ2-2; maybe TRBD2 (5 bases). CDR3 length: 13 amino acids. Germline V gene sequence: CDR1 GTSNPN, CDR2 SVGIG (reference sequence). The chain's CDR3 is CLAGVPNTGELFF. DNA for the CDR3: TGTCTAGCCGGGGTCCCCAACACCGGGGAGCTGTTTTTT.

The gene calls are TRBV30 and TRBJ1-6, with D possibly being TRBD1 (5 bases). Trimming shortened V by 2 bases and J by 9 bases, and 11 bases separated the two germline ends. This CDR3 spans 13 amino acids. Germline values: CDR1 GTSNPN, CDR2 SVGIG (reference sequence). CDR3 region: CAWSPDSISPLHF. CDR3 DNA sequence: TGTGCCTGGAGTCCTGACAGTATTTCACCCCTCCACTTT.

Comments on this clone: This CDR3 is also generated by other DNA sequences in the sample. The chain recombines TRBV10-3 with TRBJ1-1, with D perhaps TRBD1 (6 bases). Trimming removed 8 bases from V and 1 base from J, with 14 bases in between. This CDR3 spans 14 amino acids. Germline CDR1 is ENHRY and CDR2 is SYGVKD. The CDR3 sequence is CAISELGGNTEAFF. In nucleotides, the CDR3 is TGTGCCATCTCCGAGTTAGGGGGGAACACTGAAGCTTTCTTT.

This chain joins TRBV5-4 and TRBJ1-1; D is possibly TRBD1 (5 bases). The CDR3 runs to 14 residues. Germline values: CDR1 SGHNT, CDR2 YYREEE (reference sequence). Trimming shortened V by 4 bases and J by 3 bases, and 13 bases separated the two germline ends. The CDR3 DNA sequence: TGTGCCAGCAGCCTCACGCAGGGAGACACTGAAGCTTTCTTT. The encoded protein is CASSLTQGDTEAFF.

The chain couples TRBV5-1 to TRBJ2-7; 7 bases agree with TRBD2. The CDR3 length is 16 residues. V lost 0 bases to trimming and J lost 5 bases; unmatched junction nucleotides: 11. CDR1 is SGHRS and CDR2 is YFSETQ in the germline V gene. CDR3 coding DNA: TGCGCCAGCAGCTTGGTCACGGGGAGGGAGATCGACGAGCAGTACTTC. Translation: CASSLVTGREIDEQYF.

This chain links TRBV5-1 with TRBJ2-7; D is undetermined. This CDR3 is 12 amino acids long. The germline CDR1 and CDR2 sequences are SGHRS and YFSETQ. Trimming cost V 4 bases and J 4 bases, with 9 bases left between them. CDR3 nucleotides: TGCGCCAGCAGCGTTGACGGGTACGAGCAGTACTTC. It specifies CASSVDGYEQYF. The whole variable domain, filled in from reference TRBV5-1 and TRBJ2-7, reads KAGVTQTPRYLIKTRGQQVTLSCSPISGHRSVSWYQQTPGQGLQFLFEYFSETQRNKGNFPGRFSGRQFSNSRSEMNVSTLELGDSALYLCASSVDGYEQYFGPGTRLTVT.

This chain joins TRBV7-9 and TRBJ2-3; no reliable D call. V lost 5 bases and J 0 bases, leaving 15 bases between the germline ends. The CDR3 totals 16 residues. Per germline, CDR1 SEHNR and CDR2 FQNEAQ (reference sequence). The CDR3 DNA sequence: TGTGCCAGCAGCCAAGGCGTCGTAGGGAGCACAGATACGCAGTATTTT. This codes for CASSQGVVGSTDTQYF. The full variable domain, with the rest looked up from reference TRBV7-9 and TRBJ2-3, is DTGVSQNPRHKITKRGQNVTFRCDPISEHNRLYWYRQTLGQGPEFLTYFQNEAQLEKSRLLSDRFSAERPKGSFSTLEIQRTEQGDSAMYLCASSQGVVGSTDTQYFGPGTRLTVL.

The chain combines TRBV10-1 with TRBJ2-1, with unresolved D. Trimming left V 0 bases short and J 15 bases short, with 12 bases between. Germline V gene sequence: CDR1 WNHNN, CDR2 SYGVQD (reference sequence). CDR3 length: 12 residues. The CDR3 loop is CASSESGRAWFF. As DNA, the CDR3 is TGCGCCAGCAGTGAGTCCGGACGTGCGTGGTTCTTC.

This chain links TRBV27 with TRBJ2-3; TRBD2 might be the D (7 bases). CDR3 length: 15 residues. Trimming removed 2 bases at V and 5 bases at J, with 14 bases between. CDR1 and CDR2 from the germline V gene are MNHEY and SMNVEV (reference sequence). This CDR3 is CASSLRGARGDTQYF. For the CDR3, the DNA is TGTGCCAGCAGTTTACGGGGGGCTCGGGGAGATACGCAGTATTTT.

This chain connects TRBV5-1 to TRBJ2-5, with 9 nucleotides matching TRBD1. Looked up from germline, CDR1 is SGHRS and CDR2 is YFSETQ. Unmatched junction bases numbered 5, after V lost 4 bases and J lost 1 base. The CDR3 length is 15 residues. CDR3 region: CASSKGQGFQETQYF. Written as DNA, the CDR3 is TGCGCCAGCAGCAAGGGACAGGGCTTCCAAGAGACCCAGTACTTC.

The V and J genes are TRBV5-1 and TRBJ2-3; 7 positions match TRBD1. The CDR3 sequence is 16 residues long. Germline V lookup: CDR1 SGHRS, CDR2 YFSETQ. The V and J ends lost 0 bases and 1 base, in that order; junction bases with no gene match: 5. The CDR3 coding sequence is TGCGCCAGCAGCTTGGAGTTGGACAGGCGCACAGATACGCAGTATTTT. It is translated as CASSLELDRRTDTQYF.

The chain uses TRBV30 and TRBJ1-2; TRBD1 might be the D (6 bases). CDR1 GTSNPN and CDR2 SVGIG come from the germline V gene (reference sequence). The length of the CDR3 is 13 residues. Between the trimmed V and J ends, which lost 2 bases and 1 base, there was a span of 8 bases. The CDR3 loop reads CAWSPGDNYGYTF. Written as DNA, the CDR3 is TGTGCCTGGAGTCCAGGGGATAACTATGGCTACACCTTC.

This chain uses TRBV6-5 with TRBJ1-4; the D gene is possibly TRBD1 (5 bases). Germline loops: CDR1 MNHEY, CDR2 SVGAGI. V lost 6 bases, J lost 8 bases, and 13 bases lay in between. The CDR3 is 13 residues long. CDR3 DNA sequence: TGTGCCAGCAGCTACGGGGGGTCGGAAAAACTGTTTTTT. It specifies CASSYGGSEKLFF.

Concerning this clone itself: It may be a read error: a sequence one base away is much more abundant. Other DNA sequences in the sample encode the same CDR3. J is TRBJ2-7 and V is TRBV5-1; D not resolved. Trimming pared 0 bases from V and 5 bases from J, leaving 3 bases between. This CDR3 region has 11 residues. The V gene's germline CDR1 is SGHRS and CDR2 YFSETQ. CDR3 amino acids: CASSLGNEQYF. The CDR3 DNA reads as TGCGCCAGCAGCTTGGGGAACGAGCAGTACTTC.